Ten or more counts support the clone carrying this T cell receptor (beta chain). Unique molecular identifiers were built into the TCRbeta library. Via MiXCR, TCRdb re-called the PCR reads, giving one row per CDR3 protein. The sample consists of about 400,000 distinct CDR3 sequences, around 21% of them appearing once. Germline V gene data show CDR1 as ENHRY and CDR2 as SYGVKD. The CDR3 loop spans 16 amino acids. Losses at the gene ends were 4 bases for V and 5 bases for J; bases not matched to a gene: 9. This sample is drawn from a study of T-cell reconstitution after alpha-beta-depleted transplantation in children.

The J gene is TRBJ2-5, the V gene TRBV10-3, with TRBD2 identical over 11 bases. Sequenced material: PBMCs from the stem cell graft donor, taken from the stem cell graft. The sequence came from a human donor who donated a stem cell graft to a child with acute myeloid leukemia. CDR3 amino acids: CAISVETSGDVETQYF. The CDR3 nucleotides are TGTGCCATCAGTGTCGAGACTAGCGGGGACGTGGAGACCCAGTACTTC.